This T cell receptor beta chain originates from a study of control samples from healthy donors and cancer patients. V was pared by 5 bases and J by 0 bases, with 14 bases between. CDR1 is MNHEY, CDR2 SMNVEV, per germline (reference sequence). This CDR3 has 16 amino acids. TCRdb's copy holds only in-frame clones and misses some; the assay was immunoSEQ multiplex PCR. The sample holds about 20,000 clones; about 88% are singletons and the top ten take around 9.3%. This clone has only one observation. Sequencing input: PBMCs. This chain links TRBV27 with TRBJ2-1, with a possible D match to TRBD1 (5 bases). The clonotype was recovered from a woman aged 55-75 years with head and neck cancer. For the CDR3, the DNA is TGTGCCAGCAGTGAAAGTCAGGGCAGCTCCTACAATGAGCAGTTCTTC. It encodes CASSESQGSSYNEQFF.